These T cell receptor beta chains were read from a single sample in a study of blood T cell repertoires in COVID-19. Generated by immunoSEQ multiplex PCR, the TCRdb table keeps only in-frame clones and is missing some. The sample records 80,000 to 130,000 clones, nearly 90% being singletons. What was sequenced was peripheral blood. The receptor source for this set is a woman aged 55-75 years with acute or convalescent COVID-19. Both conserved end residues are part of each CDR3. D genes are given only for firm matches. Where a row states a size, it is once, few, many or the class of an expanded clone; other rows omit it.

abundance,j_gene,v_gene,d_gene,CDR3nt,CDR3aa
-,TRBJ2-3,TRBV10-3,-,TGTGCCATCAAAGGAGTAGAAGATACGCAGTATTTT,CAIKGVEDTQYF
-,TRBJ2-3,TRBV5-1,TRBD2,TGCGCCAGCAGCGGGGGACTACTCACAGATACGCAGTATTTT,CASSGGLLTDTQYF
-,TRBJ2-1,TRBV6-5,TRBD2,TGTGCCAGCAGTTACTTAGCGGGAGGGCGGTATGAGCAGTTCTTC,CASSYLAGGRYEQFF
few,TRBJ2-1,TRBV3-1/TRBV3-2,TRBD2,TGTGCCAGCAGTTTAATAGCGGGAGAGCAGTTCTTC,CASSLIAGEQFF
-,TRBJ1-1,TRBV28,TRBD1,TGTGCCAGCAGGGCTCAGGGGGACACTGAAGCTTTCTTT,CASRAQGDTEAFF
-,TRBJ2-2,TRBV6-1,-,TGTGCCAGCAGTGAGAATGGAGGGACCGGGGAGCTGTTTTTT,CASSENGGTGELFF
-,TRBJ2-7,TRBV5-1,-,TGCGCCAGCAGCCTGAACGGGGATCCCGGGGTGTACGAGCAGTACTTC,CASSLNGDPGVYEQYF
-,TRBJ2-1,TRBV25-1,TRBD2,TGTGCCAGCAGTGAGAGGAATAGCGGGAGTAATGAGCAGTTCTTC,CASSERNSGSNEQFF
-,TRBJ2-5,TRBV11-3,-,TGTGCCAGCAGCATACTAGTGGAAGAGACCCAGTACTTC,CASSILVEETQYF
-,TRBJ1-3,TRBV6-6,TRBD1,TGTGCCAGCAGTTACAGGGACAGCTCTGGAAACACCATATATTTT,CASSYRDSSGNTIYF
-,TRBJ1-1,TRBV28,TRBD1,TGTGCCAGCAGTTTTATCCGACAGGGGCCGAACACTGAAGCTTTCTTT,CASSFIRQGPNTEAFF
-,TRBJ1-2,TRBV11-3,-,TGTGCCAGCAGCTTAGGAGCGGGAGCTAACTATGGCTACACCTTC,CASSLGAGANYGYTF
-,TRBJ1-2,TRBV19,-,TGTGCCAGTACCGGACAGAGGGGCGACTATGGCTACACCTTC,CASTGQRGDYGYTF
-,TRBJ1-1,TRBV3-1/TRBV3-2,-,TGTGCCAGCAGCCCAGGGGACATTTCGAACACTGAAGCTTTCTTT,CASSPGDISNTEAFF
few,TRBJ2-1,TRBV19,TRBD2,TGTGCCAGTAGTATCCCAAAAGCGGGGAGCTCCTACAATGAGCAGTTCTTC,CASSIPKAGSSYNEQFF
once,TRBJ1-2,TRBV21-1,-,TGTGCCAGCAGCAAAAAGGGGAAAGGGACAGGGTCTAACTATGGCTACACCTTC,CASSKKGKGTGSNYGYTF
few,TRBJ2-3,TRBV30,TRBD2,TGTGCCTGGAGTGTAGAGCGGGAGGGTGATACGCAGTATTTT,CAWSVEREGDTQYF
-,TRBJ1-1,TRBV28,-,TGTGCCAGCAGTCTACAGGGCGCTGAAGCTTTCTTT,CASSLQGAEAFF
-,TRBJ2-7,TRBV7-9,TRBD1,TGTGCCAGCAGCCCCGGGACAGCGCCCTGGGAGCAGTACTTC,CASSPGTAPWEQYF
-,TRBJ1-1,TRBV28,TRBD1,TGTGCCAGCAGTTTACAACCACAGGGGGGAACTGAAGCTTTCTTT,CASSLQPQGGTEAFF
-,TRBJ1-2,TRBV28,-,TGTGCCAGCAGTTTAGACAGTGTGGCTGGCTACACCTTC,CASSLDSVAGYTF
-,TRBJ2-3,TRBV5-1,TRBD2,TGCGCCAGCAGCTATTTAGCGGGGAGCACAGATACGCAGTATTTT,CASSYLAGSTDTQYF
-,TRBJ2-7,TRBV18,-,TGTGCCAGCTCACCTGCCAGCTACGAGCAGTACTTC,CASSPASYEQYF
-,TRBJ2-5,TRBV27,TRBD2,TGTGCCAGCAGTCGACTAGCGGGAAGGGAGACCCAGTACTTC,CASSRLAGRETQYF
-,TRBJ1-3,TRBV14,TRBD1,TGTGCCAGCAGCCAGGAACAGGGGGCTGGAAACACCATATATTTT,CASSQEQGAGNTIYF
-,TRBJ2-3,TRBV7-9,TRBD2,TGTGCCAGCAGGTACAAGGCGGGAGGTACTCCAGATACGCAGTATTTT,CASRYKAGGTPDTQYF
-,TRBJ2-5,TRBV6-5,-,TGTGCCAACTCCGACAGGTACCAAGAGACCCAGTACTTC,CANSDRYQETQYF
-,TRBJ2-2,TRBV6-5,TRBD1,TGTGCCGGAAAGACAGGGACCGGGGAGCTGTTTTTT,CAGKTGTGELFF
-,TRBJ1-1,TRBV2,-,TGTGCCAGCAGTGAAGCGAGGGTTGCGAGCACTGAAGCTTTCTTT,CASSEARVASTEAFF
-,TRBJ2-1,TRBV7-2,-,TGTGCCAGCAGCTTAAACAGTGTCAATGAGCAGTTCTTC,CASSLNSVNEQFF
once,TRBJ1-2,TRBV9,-,TGTGCCAGCAGCAACTCAGGGGTTGGCTACACCTTC,CASSNSGVGYTF
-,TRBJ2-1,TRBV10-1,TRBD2,TGCGCCAGCAGTTTAGCGGGAGGGCCGCATGAGCAGTTCTTC,CASSLAGGPHEQFF
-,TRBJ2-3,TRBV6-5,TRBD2,TGTGCCAGCACGCGGGAGGTCCCTTTGACAGATACGCAGTATTTT,CASTREVPLTDTQYF
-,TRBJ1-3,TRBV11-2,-,TGTGCCAGCAGCTCCGGAGGGCGGCGAAACACCATATATTTT,CASSSGGRRNTIYF
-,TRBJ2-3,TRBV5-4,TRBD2,TGTGCCAGCAGCCTACGACTAGCGGGCGACACAGATACGCAGTATTTT,CASSLRLAGDTDTQYF
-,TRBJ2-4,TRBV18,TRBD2,TGTGCCAGCTCACCACCTGCCCCTAGCGGAAACATTCAGTACTTC,CASSPPAPSGNIQYF
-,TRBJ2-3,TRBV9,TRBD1,TGTGCCAGCAGTAAGACAGGGGGCGCCTCCCCAACAGATACGCAGTATTTT,CASSKTGGASPTDTQYF
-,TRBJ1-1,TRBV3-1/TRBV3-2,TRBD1,TGTGCCAGCAGTCTAACAGGGGAAACTGAAGCTTTCTTT,CASSLTGETEAFF
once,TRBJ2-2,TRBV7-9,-,TGTGCCAGCAGCTTCTCCGTTGTGTCCGGGGAGCTGTTTTTT,CASSFSVVSGELFF
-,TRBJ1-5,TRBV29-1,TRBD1,TGCAGCGTTCTTCTATGGACAGGAAGAAATCAGCCCCAGCATTTT,CSVLLWTGRNQPQHF
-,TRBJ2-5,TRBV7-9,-,TGTGCCAGCAGCCCCAGGGGCCAGACCCAGTACTTC,CASSPRGQTQYF
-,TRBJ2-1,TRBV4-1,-,TGCGCCAGTAGAGGAGGGGTCCGATCGAAATACAATGAGCAGTTCTTC,CASRGGVRSKYNEQFF
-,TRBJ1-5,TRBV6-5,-,TGTGCCAGCGGGGGACTGGAAAATCAGCCCCAGCATTTT,CASGGLENQPQHF
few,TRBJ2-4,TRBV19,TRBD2,TGTGCCAGTAGTATTTCCAGCGGGGTAGGTGCCAAAAACATTCAGTACTTC,CASSISSGVGAKNIQYF
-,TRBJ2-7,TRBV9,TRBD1,TGTGCCAGCAGCTTAATGCCCAGACAGGGTGCGGACGAGCAGTACTTC,CASSLMPRQGADEQYF
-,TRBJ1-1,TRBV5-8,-,TGTGCCAGCATTAGGGGCTACACTGAAGCTTTCTTT,CASIRGYTEAFF
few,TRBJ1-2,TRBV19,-,TGTGCCAGTAGTTTCCTCGGGGGGTATGGCTACACCTTC,CASSFLGGYGYTF
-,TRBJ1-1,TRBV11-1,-,TGTGCCAGCAGCTTCTTCAGTGGGGCCGGGGAAGCTTTCTTT,CASSFFSGAGEAFF
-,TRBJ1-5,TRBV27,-,TGTGCCAGCAGTGTGACAGGAACTAGCAATCAGCCCCAGCATTTT,CASSVTGTSNQPQHF
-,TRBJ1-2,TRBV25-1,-,TGTGCCACCAGCAACAGTTTTTATGGCTACACCTTC,CATSNSFYGYTF
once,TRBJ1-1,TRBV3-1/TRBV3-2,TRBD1,TGTGCCAGCAGCCAAGAGGACAGGGGAACTTTGCACACTGAAGCTTTCTTT,CASSQEDRGTLHTEAFF
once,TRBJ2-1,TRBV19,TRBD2,TGTGCCAGTAGTATTCTAGCGGGAGGCTCCTACAATGAGCAGTTCTTC,CASSILAGGSYNEQFF
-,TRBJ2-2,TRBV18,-,TGTGCCAGCTCACCAGGGAGGAACACCGGGGAGCTGTTTTTT,CASSPGRNTGELFF
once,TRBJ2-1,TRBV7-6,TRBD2,TGTGCCAGCAGCGTAGCGGGAGGCTCCTACAATGAGCAGTTCTTC,CASSVAGGSYNEQFF
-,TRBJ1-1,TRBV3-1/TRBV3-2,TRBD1,TGTGCCAGCAGCCAATCTGACAGGGTTGCGAACACTGAAGCTTTCTTT,CASSQSDRVANTEAFF
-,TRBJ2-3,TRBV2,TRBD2,TGTGCCAGCAGTGGGACTAGCGGGAGAACAGATACGCAGTATTTT,CASSGTSGRTDTQYF
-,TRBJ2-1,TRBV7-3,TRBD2,TGTGCCAGCAGCTTAGGACTAGCGGGAGATGAGCAGTTCTTC,CASSLGLAGDEQFF